A selection of T cell receptor beta chains follows, all from one sample in a study of beta chain features in type 1 diabetes. Measured with immunoSEQ multiplex PCR; TCRdb has only the in-frame clones, and not every one. The table shows around 280,000 clones, with around 7.8% occurring only once. Specimen: central memory CD4+ T cells from blood. The receptors shown here come from a woman aged 18-29 years in good health. The CDR3 runs from the conserved cysteine through the conserved F or W. Each record gives: CDR3 protein, CDR3 length, D gene, clone size, J gene, V gene. The D gene is left open where the match is weak. A row's size may be missing; if present it is once, few, many or a size class.

CASSQTGFTEAFF | 13 | . | few | TRBJ1-1 | TRBV7-9
CASSPGAGTSGYNEQFF | 17 | TRBD2 | . | TRBJ2-1 | TRBV4-3
CASSPALTTNNEQFF | 15 | . | . | TRBJ2-1 | TRBV7-2
CASSLGGAGQETQYF | 15 | TRBD1 | . | TRBJ2-5 | TRBV5-4
CAISETQSTGELFF | 14 | . | few | TRBJ2-2 | TRBV10-3
CASSLALNEQYF | 12 | . | . | TRBJ2-7 | TRBV7-6
CAWANGETQYF | 11 | . | many | TRBJ2-5 | TRBV30
CASSQPRDEQFF | 12 | . | few | TRBJ2-1 | TRBV7-2
CAWSPHRVGVSGTDTQYF | 18 | . | . | TRBJ2-3 | TRBV30
CASSLSPAVQYF | 12 | . | once | TRBJ2-5 | TRBV11-3
CASSSQSGTQETQYF | 15 | TRBD2 | . | TRBJ2-5 | TRBV5-5
CATRLRREVGIQYF | 14 | TRBD2 | many | TRBJ2-4 | TRBV6-5
CASSLIAEEETQYF | 14 | . | . | TRBJ2-5 | TRBV5-1
CASSLDLGYGYTF | 13 | . | few | TRBJ1-2 | TRBV5-1
CASSHRRGAVDTQYF | 15 | . | few | TRBJ2-3 | TRBV11-2
CSVDGGAADTQYF | 13 | . | few | TRBJ2-3 | TRBV29-1
CASSQGVEAGAYEQYF | 16 | TRBD2 | . | TRBJ2-7 | TRBV4-2
CASSQEPTGFDEKLFF | 16 | . | few | TRBJ1-4 | TRBV4-2
CASSQEVVGAWETQYF | 16 | . | few | TRBJ2-5 | TRBV4-1
CASRLRPLGNSPLHF | 15 | . | few | TRBJ1-6 | TRBV6-5
CASTNPRGNYNSPLHF | 16 | . | . | TRBJ1-6 | TRBV19
CATSPRFSEQFF | 12 | . | many | TRBJ2-1 | TRBV15
CASSLVAKVGDGYTF | 15 | . | . | TRBJ1-2 | TRBV5-1
CASGNQGGGKLFF | 13 | . | . | TRBJ1-4 | TRBV12-5
CASTQGPPSYEQYF | 14 | . | . | TRBJ2-7 | TRBV5-1
CASSPAGGLTKETQYF | 16 | TRBD2 | . | TRBJ2-5 | TRBV7-8
CAWSVLHRGNTEAFF | 15 | TRBD1 | many | TRBJ1-1 | TRBV30
CASTMTGVNYGYTF | 14 | TRBD1 | few | TRBJ1-2 | TRBV7-2
CASSPGWGEDTQYF | 14 | . | few | TRBJ2-3 | TRBV25-1
CASSRGLAGVTDTQYF | 16 | TRBD2 | . | TRBJ2-3 | TRBV5-4
CASSVYWTGGDNEQFF | 16 | TRBD1 | few | TRBJ2-1 | TRBV6-1
CASSFGVRTQTDTQYF | 16 | . | few | TRBJ2-3 | TRBV7-3
CASSFAGRETQYF | 13 | . | . | TRBJ2-5 | TRBV5-4
CASSLARGVAVNTEAFF | 17 | . | many | TRBJ1-1 | TRBV7-9
CASSLYATGELFF | 13 | . | . | TRBJ2-2 | TRBV7-3
CASSLDAGGPGEQFF | 15 | TRBD2 | few | TRBJ2-1 | TRBV7-3
CATGMGTEAFF | 11 | . | . | TRBJ1-1 | TRBV5-6
CASSLDTSTYEQYF | 14 | . | few | TRBJ2-7 | TRBV7-8
CAISAGLAAETQYF | 14 | TRBD2 | many | TRBJ2-5 | TRBV10-3
CASSRQTPLETQYF | 14 | . | few | TRBJ2-5 | TRBV2
CASSQIAGLAYNEQFF | 16 | TRBD2 | few | TRBJ2-1 | TRBV5-1
CASSPLKNNYGYTF | 14 | . | few | TRBJ1-2 | TRBV9
CASIRAGTGGLWYF | 14 | TRBD1 | . | TRBJ2-5 | TRBV7-2
CATSRVTGVTYSNQPQHF | 18 | TRBD1 | few | TRBJ1-5 | TRBV15
CASTLDGNTDTQYF | 14 | . | few | TRBJ2-3 | TRBV11-2
CASNRGVNTEAFF | 13 | . | . | TRBJ1-1 | TRBV6-6
CASSLGGGDQPQHF | 14 | . | few | TRBJ1-5 | TRBV5-5
CASSKGLDGHEQYF | 14 | . | . | TRBJ2-7 | TRBV5-1
CASSLTTGTRTEQFF | 15 | TRBD2 | many | TRBJ2-1 | TRBV5-5
CASTVDGYEQYF | 12 | . | . | TRBJ2-7 | TRBV28
CASSPKTSRSYEQYF | 15 | TRBD2 | few | TRBJ2-7 | TRBV5-6
CASSVGDSLNIQYF | 14 | TRBD1 | few | TRBJ2-4 | TRBV6-1
CASSPRGGQLDEQFF | 15 | . | many | TRBJ2-1 | TRBV5-4
CASSLFKNEQFF | 12 | . | . | TRBJ2-1 | TRBV28
CASRITGVGFTEAFF | 15 | TRBD1 | . | TRBJ1-1 | TRBV6-5
CASSQDPRHNPAGGYTF | 17 | . | few | TRBJ1-2 | TRBV4-2
CASSPGQGIFNEQFF | 15 | TRBD1 | many | TRBJ2-1 | TRBV27
CASRDSSSGANVLTF | 15 | TRBD1 | . | TRBJ2-6 | TRBV10-2
CASSLTSAVYQETQYF | 16 | . | . | TRBJ2-5 | TRBV5-6
CASNDRGRRSTIYF | 14 | TRBD1 | . | TRBJ1-3 | TRBV19